The 10 T cell receptor beta chains presented below share a single source sample, sequenced in a study of response to subunit inactivated influenza vaccine. TCRdb called the RT-PCR reads again in MiXCR, with one record for every CDR3 protein. Here the sample spans more than 550,000 distinct CDR3 sequences, 12% being singletons. The sequences come from PBMCs from blood, collected on the day of vaccination. The receptor source for this set is a man in his fifties who received an inactivated influenza vaccine.

This clonotype has ten or more counts. This chain joins TRBV27 and TRBJ2-1; TRBD2 is a possible D gene (6 bases). The CDR3 covers 13 residues. Germline V gene lookup returns CDR1 MNHEY and CDR2 SMNVEV (reference sequence). V was clipped by 5 bases and J by 10 bases, with 15 bases between them. CDR3 sequence reads: CASSPGLLPEQFF. The CDR3 region has the DNA TGTGCCAGCAGTCCGGGACTTCTCCCAGAGCAGTTCTTC.

This clonotype was counted many times. The chain carries TRBV5-1 and TRBJ2-2, with 7 bases fitting TRBD1. The germline V gene has CDR1 SGHRS and CDR2 YFSETQ. V shed 4 bases and J 5 bases; nucleotides not matched to a gene: 5. There are 14 residues in the CDR3. CDR3 protein: CASSHPTGTGELFF. CDR3 nucleotides: TGCGCCAGCAGCCACCCGACAGGGACCGGGGAGCTGTTTTTT.

This chain joins TRBV5-1 and TRBJ1-4; perhaps TRBD1 as D (5 bases). V lost 0 bases to trimming and J lost 4 bases, with 13 bases between them. The CDR3 runs to 16 residues. Germline V gene data show CDR1 as SGHRS and CDR2 as YFSETQ. The CDR3 loop reads CASSLDLRGRNEKLFF. The CDR3 DNA follows: TGCGCCAGCAGCTTGGATTTAAGGGGCCGTAATGAAAAACTGTTTTTT. Drawing the rest from reference TRBV5-1 and TRBJ1-4, the complete variable domain is KAGVTQTPRYLIKTRGQQVTLSCSPISGHRSVSWYQQTPGQGLQFLFEYFSETQRNKGNFPGRFSGRQFSNSRSEMNVSTLELGDSALYLCASSLDLRGRNEKLFFGSGTQLSVL.

This clonotype was observed a few times. The chain joins TRBV6-6 to TRBJ2-7; D might be TRBD1 (5 bases). In germline, CDR1 is MNHNY, CDR2 SVGAGI (reference sequence). The CDR3 runs 13 residues. V lost 2 bases to trimming and J lost 2 bases, with 7 bases between them. The CDR3, as DNA: TGTGCCAGCAGTTACCTAGGGGCCTACGAGCAGTACTTC. Amino acids: CASSYLGAYEQYF.

In its sample, this clonotype was seen a few times. This rearrangement joins TRBV27 to TRBJ2-7; 9 positions agree with TRBD2. Germline CDR1 is MNHEY and CDR2 is SMNVEV (reference sequence). Trimming at V came to 1 base and at J to 3 bases, leaving 13 bases not matched to a gene. The CDR3 spans 18 residues. The CDR3 DNA is TGTGCCAGCAGTTTATGGGTCGGCAGGGCGGGAGGGGGCTACGAGCAGTACTTC. Translating gives CASSLWVGRAGGGYEQYF.

V gene TRBV30 combines with J gene TRBJ1-1; TRBD1 might be the D (5 bases). Trimming removed 4 bases from V and 4 bases from J, with 10 bases in between. Germline values: CDR1 GTSNPN, CDR2 SVGIG (reference sequence). The CDR3 extends over 12 amino acids. This chain's CDR3 is CAWNGAGTEAFF. The CDR3 coding sequence is TGTGCCTGGAATGGGGCCGGCACTGAAGCTTTCTTT.

This clonotype was seen a handful of times. V and J are TRBV6-1 and TRBJ2-7; 8 nucleotides line up with TRBD1. Trimming took 4 bases from V and 4 from J; bases not matched to a gene: 6. This CDR3 is 14 amino acids long. Germline V gene lookup returns CDR1 MNHNS and CDR2 SASEGT. Written as DNA, the CDR3 is TGTGCCAGCAGTGCACGGGACAGGACTTACGAGCAGTACTTC. Encoded protein: CASSARDRTYEQYF.

This clonotype was counted between two and nine times. This sequence joins TRBV19 and TRBJ2-7; 8 nucleotides line up with TRBD1. The V segment lost 5 bases and the J segment 10 bases; nucleotides outside the gene matches: 10. The CDR3 runs to 13 residues. The germline CDR1 and CDR2 sequences are LNHDA and SQIVND (reference sequence). For the CDR3, the DNA is TGTGCCAGTAGTTCGAACCGACAGGGGTTCCAGTACTTC. This translates into CASSSNRQGFQYF.

V usage is TRBV7-2 and J usage is TRBJ2-7, with 10 bases lining up with TRBD2. This CDR3 has 16 residues. J lost 0 bases, V lost 5 bases, and 7 bases had no gene match. From germline, CDR1 is SGHTA and CDR2 FQGNSA. CDR3: CASSPTSGIASYEQYF. DNA for the CDR3: TGTGCCAGCAGCCCCACTAGCGGGATAGCCTCCTACGAGCAGTACTTC.

The V and J genes are TRBV19 and TRBJ1-3; TRBD1 agrees at 7 bases. The CDR3 length is 16 residues. Germline-derived CDR1 and CDR2 are LNHDA and SQIVND (reference sequence). The junction had 13 bases not matched to a gene; V was cut back by 5 bases and J by 6 bases. This chain's CDR3 is CASSGQADRAVNTIYF. For the CDR3, the DNA is TGTGCCAGTAGTGGACAAGCCGACAGGGCTGTAAACACCATATATTTT.